This T cell receptor (beta chain) was found in a study of T cells in Graves' hyperthyroidism and ophthalmopathy. Study results and caveats: Most clonotypes that expanded in the thyroid above 0.001 also showed up in blood.

The authors took PBMCs from roughly 9.7 ml fresh peripheral blood. In the case of this clonotype: Its antigen remains unidentified.

RNA transcripts served as the template for amplifying TCR beta CDR3 regions. The HTBI primer set drove a first-round RT-PCR of the TCR CDR3. In TCRdb, the multiplex PCR reads were re-called with MiXCR into one record per CDR3 protein. The repertoire has about 320,000 distinct CDR3 sequences, over 15% of them found once; the top ten carry around a third. V dropped 0 bases and J dropped 5 bases, with 17 bases sitting between them. The CDR3 spans 16 residues. CDR1 is MNHEY and CDR2 is SVGEGT in the germline V gene. This rearrangement joins TRBV6-2 or TRBV6-3 to TRBJ2-7; perhaps TRBD1 as D (6 bases). This TCR was sampled from a man aged 25 to 45 with Graves' hyperthyroidism. Sequencing input: blood. The CDR3 nucleotides are TGTGCCAGCAGTTACTCAACCGGCCCACCAGGGGACGAGCAGTACTTC. Amino acid sequence: CASSYSTGPPGDEQYF.